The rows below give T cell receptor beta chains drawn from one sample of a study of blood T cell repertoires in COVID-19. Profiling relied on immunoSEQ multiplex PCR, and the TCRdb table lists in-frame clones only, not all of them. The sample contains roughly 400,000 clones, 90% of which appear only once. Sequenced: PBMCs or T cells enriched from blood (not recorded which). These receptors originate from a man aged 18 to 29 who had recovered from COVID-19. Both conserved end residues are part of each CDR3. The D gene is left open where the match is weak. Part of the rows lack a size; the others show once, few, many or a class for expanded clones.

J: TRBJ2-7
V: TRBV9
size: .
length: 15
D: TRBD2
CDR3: CASSPPSGSYYEQYF
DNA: TGTGCCAGCAGCCCCCCCAGCGGGAGTTACTACGAGCAGTACTTC

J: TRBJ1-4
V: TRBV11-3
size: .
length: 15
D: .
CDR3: CASSLGGRDYEKLFF
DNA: TGTGCCTCAAGCTTAGGCGGCAGGGATTATGAAAAACTGTTTTTT

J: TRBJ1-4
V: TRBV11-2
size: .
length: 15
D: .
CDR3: CASSLVTGNNRLLFF
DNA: TGTGCCAGCAGCTTAGTTACAGGGAACAACCGACTACTGTTTTTT

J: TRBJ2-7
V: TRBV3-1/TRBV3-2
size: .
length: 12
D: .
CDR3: CASSGPTIEQYF
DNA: TGTGCCAGCAGCGGGCCGACTATCGAGCAGTACTTC

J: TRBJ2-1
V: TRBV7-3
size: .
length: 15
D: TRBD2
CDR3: CASSSTSGSINEQFF
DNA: TGTGCCAGCAGCTCCACTAGCGGGAGTATCAATGAGCAGTTCTTC

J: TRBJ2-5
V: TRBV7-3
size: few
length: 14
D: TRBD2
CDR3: CASSPSGDGGTQYF
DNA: TGTGCCAGCAGCCCTAGCGGAGACGGAGGGACCCAGTACTTC

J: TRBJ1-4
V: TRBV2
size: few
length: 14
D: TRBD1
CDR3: CASMDRDRGEKLFF
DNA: TGTGCCAGCATGGACAGGGATCGTGGTGAAAAACTGTTTTTT

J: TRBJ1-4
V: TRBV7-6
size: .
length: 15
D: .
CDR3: CASSAGGQGNEKLFF
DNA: TGTGCCAGCAGCGCCGGGGGGCAGGGTAATGAAAAACTGTTTTTT

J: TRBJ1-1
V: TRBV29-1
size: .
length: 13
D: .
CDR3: CSVGGRLNTEAFF
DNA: TGCAGCGTTGGAGGTCGGTTGAACACTGAAGCTTTCTTT

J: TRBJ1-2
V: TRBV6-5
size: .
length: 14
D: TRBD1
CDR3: CASRAWTGTYGYTF
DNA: TGTGCCAGCAGAGCCTGGACAGGAACCTATGGCTACACCTTC

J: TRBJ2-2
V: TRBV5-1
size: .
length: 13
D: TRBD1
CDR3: CASSLQGAGELFF
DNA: TGCGCCAGCAGCTTACAGGGGGCCGGGGAGCTGTTTTTT

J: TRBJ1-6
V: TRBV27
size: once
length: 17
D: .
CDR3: CASIYNRSTSYNSPLHF
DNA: TGTGCCAGCATCTATAACAGGAGTACCTCCTATAATTCACCCCTCCACTTT

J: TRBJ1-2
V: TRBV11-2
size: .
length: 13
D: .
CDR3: CASSTTAFYGYTF
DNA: TGTGCCAGCAGCACCACAGCTTTCTATGGCTACACCTTC

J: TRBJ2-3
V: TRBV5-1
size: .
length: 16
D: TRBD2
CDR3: CASSLPSGGTSDTQYF
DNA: TGCGCCAGCAGCTTGCCCTCCGGGGGGACCTCAGATACGCAGTATTTT

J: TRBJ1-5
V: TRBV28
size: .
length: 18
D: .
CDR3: CASRKHQRTADSNQPQHF
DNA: TGTGCCAGCAGGAAACATCAAAGGACAGCAGATAGCAATCAGCCCCAGCATTTT

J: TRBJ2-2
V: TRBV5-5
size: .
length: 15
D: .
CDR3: CASRKFNRNTGELFF
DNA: TGTGCCAGCAGAAAATTTAACAGAAACACCGGGGAGCTGTTTTTT

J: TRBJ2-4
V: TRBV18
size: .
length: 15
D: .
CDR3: CASSPQYSGHGIQYF
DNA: TGTGCCAGCTCACCACAATACTCCGGTCACGGCATTCAGTACTTC

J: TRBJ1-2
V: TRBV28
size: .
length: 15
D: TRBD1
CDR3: CASREKPGTGFGYTF
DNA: TGTGCCAGCAGAGAAAAACCCGGGACAGGGTTCGGCTACACCTTC

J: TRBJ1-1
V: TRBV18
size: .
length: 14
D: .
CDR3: CASSPPSMNTEAFF
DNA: TGTGCCAGCTCACCACCGTCCATGAACACTGAAGCTTTCTTT

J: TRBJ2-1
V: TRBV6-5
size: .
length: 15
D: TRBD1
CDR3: CASLTQGGAGREQFF
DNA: TGTGCCAGCCTAACCCAAGGGGGCGCAGGAAGAGAGCAGTTCTTC

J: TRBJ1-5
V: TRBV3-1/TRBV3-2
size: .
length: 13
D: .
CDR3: CASSPGDNQPQHF
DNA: TGTGCCAGCTCCCCAGGGGACAATCAGCCCCAGCATTTT

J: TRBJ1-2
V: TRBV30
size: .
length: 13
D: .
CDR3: CAWSAGTYDGYTF
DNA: TGTGCCTGGAGCGCCGGGACTTATGATGGCTACACCTTC

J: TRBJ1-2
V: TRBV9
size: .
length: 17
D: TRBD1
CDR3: CASSAGGPGLVIGGYTF
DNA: TGTGCCAGCAGCGCAGGGGGGCCGGGCCTAGTGATCGGTGGCTACACCTTC